This TCR beta chain was sequenced in a study of identical twins. Via MiXCR, TCRdb re-called the 5' RACE reads, giving one row per CDR3 protein. The sample consists of roughly 690,000 distinct CDR3 sequences, about 20% of them appearing once. V lost 2 bases to trimming and J lost 12 bases, with 11 bases between them. Germline V gives CDR1 SGHDN, CDR2 FVKESK. This CDR3 is 12 amino acids long. This sample also belongs to another study, concerning T cells expressing NK-cell markers.

The sample comprised PBMCs. This chain links TRBV14 with TRBJ2-1; D might be TRBD2 (5 bases). The source is a woman under 30 in good health. As DNA, the CDR3 is TGTGCCAGCAGCCAACTAACTAGGAGGCAGTTCTTC. Translating it yields CASSQLTRRQFF.